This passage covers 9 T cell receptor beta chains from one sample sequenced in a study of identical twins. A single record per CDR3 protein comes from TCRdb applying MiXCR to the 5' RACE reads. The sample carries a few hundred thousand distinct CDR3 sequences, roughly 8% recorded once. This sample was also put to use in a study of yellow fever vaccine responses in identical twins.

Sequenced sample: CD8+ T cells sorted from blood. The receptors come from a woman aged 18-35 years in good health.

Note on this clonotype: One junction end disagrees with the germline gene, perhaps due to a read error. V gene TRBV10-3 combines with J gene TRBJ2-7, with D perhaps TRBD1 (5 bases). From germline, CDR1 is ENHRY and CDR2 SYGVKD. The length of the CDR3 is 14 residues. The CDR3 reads CAIGDQGFSYEQYF. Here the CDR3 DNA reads TGTGCCATCGGTGATCAGGGTTTCTCCTACGAGCAGTACTTC.

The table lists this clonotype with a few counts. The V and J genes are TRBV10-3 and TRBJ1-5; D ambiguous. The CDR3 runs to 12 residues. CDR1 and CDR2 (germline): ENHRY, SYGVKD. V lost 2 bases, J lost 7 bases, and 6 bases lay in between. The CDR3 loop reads CAISEGRQPQHF. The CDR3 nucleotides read TGTGCCATCAGTGAGGGTCGGCAGCCCCAGCATTTT.

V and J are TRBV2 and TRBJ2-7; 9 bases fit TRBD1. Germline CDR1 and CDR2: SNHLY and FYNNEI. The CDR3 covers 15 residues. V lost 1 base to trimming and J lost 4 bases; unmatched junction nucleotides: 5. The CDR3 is CASSEVTGGGYEQYF. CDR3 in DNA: TGTGCCAGCAGTGAAGTAACAGGGGGCGGGTACGAGCAGTACTTC.

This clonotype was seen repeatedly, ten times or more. CDR3 in DNA: TGTGCCAGCAGTCCTGGGGACAGCTCCTACGAGCAGTACTTC. The encoded protein is CASSPGDSSYEQYF. The V gene is TRBV27, the J gene TRBJ2-7; TRBD1 matches at 7 bases. This CDR3 is built from 14 residues. Germline V CDR1 and CDR2: MNHEY, SMNVEV (reference sequence). With V trimmed by 5 bases and J by 0 bases, 4 bases remained unmatched.

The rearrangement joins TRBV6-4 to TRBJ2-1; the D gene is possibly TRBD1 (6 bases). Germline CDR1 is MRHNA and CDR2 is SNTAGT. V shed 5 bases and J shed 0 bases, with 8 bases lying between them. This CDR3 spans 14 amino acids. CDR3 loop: CASSTDSSYNEQFF. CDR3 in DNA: TGTGCCAGCAGTACGGACAGCTCCTACAATGAGCAGTTCTTC.

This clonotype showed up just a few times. CDR3 nucleotides: TGCAGTGCTAGAGATTTGATTTTAGTGGGGGGGAACGCAGATACGCAGTATTTT. It encodes CSARDLILVGGNADTQYF. The chain combines TRBV20-1 with TRBJ2-3; 7 nucleotides match TRBD2. Germline loops: CDR1 DFQATT, CDR2 SNEGSKA (reference sequence). V shed 0 bases and J 4 bases; nucleotides not matched to a gene: 16. The CDR3 length is 18 residues.

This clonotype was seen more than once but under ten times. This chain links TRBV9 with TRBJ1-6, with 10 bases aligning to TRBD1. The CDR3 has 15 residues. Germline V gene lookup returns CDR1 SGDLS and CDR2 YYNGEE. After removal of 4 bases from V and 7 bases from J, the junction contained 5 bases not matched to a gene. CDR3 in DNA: TGTGCCAGCAGCCCGCGGACAGGGGGAAATTCACCCCTCCACTTT. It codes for CASSPRTGGNSPLHF.

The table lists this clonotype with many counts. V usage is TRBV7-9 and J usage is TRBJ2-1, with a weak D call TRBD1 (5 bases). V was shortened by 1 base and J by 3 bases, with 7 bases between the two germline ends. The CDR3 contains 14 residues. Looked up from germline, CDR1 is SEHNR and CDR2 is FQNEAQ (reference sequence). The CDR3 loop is CASSLEGVYNEQFF. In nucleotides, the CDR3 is TGTGCCAGCAGCTTAGAAGGGGTCTACAATGAGCAGTTCTTC.

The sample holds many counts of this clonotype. CDR3 coding DNA: TGTGCCAGCAGCAAAGAAGGGTCATACAGCTCCTATAATTCACCCCTCCACTTT. It translates to CASSKEGSYSSYNSPLHF. The J gene is TRBJ1-6, the V gene TRBV21-1. TRBV21-1 is described as a pseudogene. The CDR3 sequence is 18 residues long.